The TCR beta chain under discussion was sequenced for a study of long-term antiretroviral therapy in people with HIV. As to this clone: Antigen: not known.

At survey level, the immunoSEQ assay was run in its v3.0 version. Sequencing aimed at roughly 35,000-55,000 T-cell genomes per sample. Produced via immunoSEQ multiplex PCR; TCRdb's table is partial and in-frame only. The sample has about 30,000 clones; about 94% are singletons. General study findings and limits: Samples were collected from 2004 to 2017 under possibly less effective ART regimens. Clonal expansions arising prior to ART prevailed in the repertoire at every time point.

The receptor was isolated from a woman aged 50 to 60 with HIV. This material consisted of unsorted PBMCs, taken 5 to 5.5 years after starting antiretroviral therapy.

The CDR3 sequence is CASSLEGRPVSGNTIYF. The DNA for the CDR3 is TGTGCCAGCAGCTTAGAGGGGCGGCCAGTCTCTGGAAACACCATATATTTT. The gene calls are TRBV7-2 and TRBJ1-3; maybe TRBD1 (5 bases). The CDR3 consists of 17 residues. The germline gives CDR1 SGHTA, CDR2 FQGNSA. The V end was cut by 1 base, the J end by 0 bases, with 13 bases between.